These 14 T cell receptor beta chains were sequenced from one sample in a study of T cell repertoires in cytomegalovirus infection. TCRdb independently ran MiXCR on the reads; one entry per CDR3 protein. The sample shows over 450,000 distinct CDR3 sequences, roughly 10% of them seen only once. Sequenced material: PBMCs. These receptors all come from a human donor in good health (CMV status not recorded). Some clones in this sample may be carry-over from other donors' samples.

A word on this clonotype: Being one base from a much bigger clone, this may be a read error. The genes are TRBV4-2 and TRBJ1-5; D is unclear. V gave up 1 base and J gave up 0 bases, with 10 bases separating them. CDR1 and CDR2 (germline): LGHNA, YNFKEQ. The CDR3 contains 16 residues. This CDR3 reads CASSQGVQTSNQPQHF. In nucleotides, the CDR3 is TGTGCCAGCAGCCAAGGTGTGCAGACTAGCAATCAGCCCCAGCATTTT.

Ten or more counts support this clonotype. This chain links TRBV20-1 with TRBJ2-3, with a weak D call TRBD2 (5 bases). The CDR3 extends over 14 amino acids. In germline, CDR1 is DFQATT, CDR2 SNEGSKA (reference sequence). V dropped 2 bases and J dropped 5 bases, with 14 bases sitting between them. DNA for the CDR3: TGCAGTGCTAGACAGGACTTAAGGCTAGATACGCAGTATTTT. Protein: CSARQDLRLDTQYF.

This clonotype was detected a few times. This chain connects TRBV19 to TRBJ1-2; D remains ambiguous. V was clipped by 7 bases and J by 2 bases, with 8 bases between them. The CDR3 length is 12 residues. In germline, CDR1 is LNHDA, CDR2 SQIVND (reference sequence). The CDR3 region has the DNA TGTGCCAGTAACCAGATAAACTATGGCTACACCTTC. As protein: CASNQINYGYTF. The full variable domain, completed using reference TRBV19 and TRBJ1-2, is DGGITQSPKYLFRKEGQNVTLSCEQNLNHDAMYWYRQDPGQGLRLIYYSQIVNDFQKGDIAEGYSVSREKKESFPLTVTSAQKNPTAFYLCASNQINYGYTFGSGTRLTVV.

CDR3 sequence: CASSGRGGSLTPQSSEQYF. CDR3 DNA sequence: TGCGCCAGCAGCGGGAGGGGTGGCAGTCTAACCCCCCAATCTTCCGAGCAGTACTTC. V is TRBV5-1 and J is TRBJ2-7, with TRBD2 matching 7 bases. Germline CDR1 reads SGHRS; CDR2 reads YFSETQ. The junction had 25 bases not matched to a gene; V was cut back by 4 bases and J by 6 bases. The CDR3 runs to 19 residues.

The sample holds many counts of this clonotype. J is TRBJ1-4 and V is TRBV11-2; 10 bases fit TRBD1. V lost 5 bases and J lost 8; bases outside the gene matches: 8. Germline CDR1 and CDR2: SGHAT and FQNNGV. This CDR3 comprises 15 residues. For the CDR3, the DNA is TGTGCCAGCAGCCGGGGGGGGACAGGGGACGAAAAACTGTTTTTT. Its protein is CASSRGGTGDEKLFF.

The J gene is TRBJ2-1, the V gene TRBV28; TRBD2 agrees at 10 bases. CDR3 length: 14 amino acids. Germline assignment: CDR1 MDHEN and CDR2 SYDVKM. V was clipped by 7 bases and J by 6 bases; unmatched bases: 6. The CDR3 DNA is TGTGCCAGCAAGGCTAGCGGGAGAATCAATGAGCAGTTCTTC. It specifies CASKASGRINEQFF.

This clonotype has just a few counts. This chain connects TRBV20-1 to TRBJ2-2; 9 nucleotides agree with TRBD2. V was clipped by 0 bases and J by 8 bases; unmatched bases: 4. The CDR3 is made up of 14 amino acids. Looked up from germline, CDR1 is DFQATT and CDR2 is SNEGSKA (reference sequence). The CDR3 spells CSARDPSGRGELFF. Here the CDR3 DNA reads TGCAGTGCTAGAGATCCGAGCGGGAGGGGGGAGCTGTTTTTT.

Comments on this clonotype: An end of the junction differs from the germline gene, which may be a read error. V and J are TRBV12-3 or TRBV12-4 and TRBJ2-5, with 12 bases identical to TRBD1. This CDR3 has 15 residues. This CDR3 is CASSFRDRGQETQCF. As DNA, the CDR3 is TGTGCCAGCAGTTTTAGGGACAGGGGGCAAGAGACCCAGTGCTTC.

The chain carries TRBV7-9 and TRBJ1-2; D gene unclear. Germline V gene lookup returns CDR1 SEHNR and CDR2 FQNEAQ (reference sequence). The CDR3 length is 12 residues. V was shortened by 8 bases and J by 8 bases, with 15 bases between the two germline ends. The CDR3 loop is CASGREVGGYTF. The CDR3, as DNA: TGTGCCAGCGGCCGCGAGGTGGGGGGCTACACCTTC.

The table lists this clonotype with many counts. The chain carries TRBV20-1 and TRBJ1-5, with 8 positions matching TRBD1. Unmatched junction bases numbered 8, after V lost 3 bases and J lost 7 bases. CDR1 and CDR2 from the germline V gene are DFQATT and SNEGSKA (reference sequence). The CDR3 covers 14 residues. The CDR3 DNA reads TGCAGTGCTAGTCTGGAACAGGGGGACCAGCCCCAGCATTTT. As protein: CSASLEQGDQPQHF.

This clonotype appeared many times. V and J are TRBV7-2 and TRBJ2-1; D is undetermined. Germline V gene data show CDR1 as SGHTA and CDR2 as FQGNSA. CDR3 size: 13 residues. V was shortened by 4 bases and J by 9 bases, with 13 bases between the two germline ends. Here the CDR3 DNA reads TGTGCCAGCAGCTCCAACGTAATGAGTGAGCAGTTCTTC. It yields the protein CASSSNVMSEQFF.

This clonotype was found a few times. This chain connects TRBV12-3 or TRBV12-4 to TRBJ2-7; D ambiguous. V was trimmed by 5 bases and J by 4 bases, leaving 15 bases between them. The CDR3 extends over 14 amino acids. In DNA form, the CDR3 reads TGTGCCAGCAGTCCCCGGCTGGGGTCGTACGAGCAGTACTTC. Translating gives CASSPRLGSYEQYF.

This clonotype turned up a few times. The chain recombines TRBV29-1 with TRBJ1-2; 12 nucleotides line up with TRBD1. Trimming at V came to 8 bases and at J to 7 bases, leaving 8 bases not matched to a gene. The CDR3 length is 13 residues. The V gene's germline CDR1 is SQVTM and CDR2 ANQGSEA. CDR3 in amino acids: CSIARDRGPGYTF. CDR3 nucleotides: TGCAGCATTGCCCGGGACAGGGGGCCTGGCTACACCTTC.

This clonotype was counted at least ten times. The chain employs TRBV5-6 and TRBJ2-1; 13 positions agree with TRBD2. Per the germline V gene, CDR1 is SGHDT and CDR2 is YYEEEE. Losses at the gene ends were 5 bases for V and 5 bases for J; bases not matched to a gene: 1. CDR3 length equals 14 residues. The CDR3 coding sequence is TGTGCCAGCAGTGGACTAGCGGGAGACAATGAGCAGTTCTTC. It encodes CASSGLAGDNEQFF.